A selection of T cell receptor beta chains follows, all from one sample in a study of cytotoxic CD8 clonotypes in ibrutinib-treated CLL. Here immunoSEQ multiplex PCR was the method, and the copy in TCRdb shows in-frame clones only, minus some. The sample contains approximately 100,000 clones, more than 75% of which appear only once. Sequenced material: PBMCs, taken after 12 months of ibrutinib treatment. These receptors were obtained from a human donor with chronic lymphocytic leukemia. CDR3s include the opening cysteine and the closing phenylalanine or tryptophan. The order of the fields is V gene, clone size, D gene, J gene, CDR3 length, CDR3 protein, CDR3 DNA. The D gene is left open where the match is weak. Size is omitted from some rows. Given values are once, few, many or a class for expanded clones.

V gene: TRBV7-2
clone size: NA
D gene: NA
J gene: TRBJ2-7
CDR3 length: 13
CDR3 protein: CASSPGPAGEQYF
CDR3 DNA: TGTGCCAGCAGCCCCGGTCCTGCGGGGGAGCAGTACTTC

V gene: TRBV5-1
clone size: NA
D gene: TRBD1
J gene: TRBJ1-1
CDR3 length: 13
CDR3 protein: CASRTDRAGEAFF
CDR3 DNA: TGCGCCAGCAGAACCGACAGGGCCGGTGAAGCTTTCTTT

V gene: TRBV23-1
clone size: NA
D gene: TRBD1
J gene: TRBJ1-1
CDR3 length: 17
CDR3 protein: CASIQGGEITPYTEAFF
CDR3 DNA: TGCGCCAGCATCCAGGGGGGTGAAATAACCCCGTACACTGAAGCTTTCTTT

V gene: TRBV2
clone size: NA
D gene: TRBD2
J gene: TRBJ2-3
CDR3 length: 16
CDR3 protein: CASSPLGLASTDTQYF
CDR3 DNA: TGTGCCAGCAGCCCCCTGGGACTAGCTAGCACAGATACGCAGTATTTT

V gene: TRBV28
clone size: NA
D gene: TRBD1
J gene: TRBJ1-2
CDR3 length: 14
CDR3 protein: CASRSTGGDYGYTF
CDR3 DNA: TGTGCCAGCAGGTCAACAGGGGGTGACTATGGCTACACCTTC

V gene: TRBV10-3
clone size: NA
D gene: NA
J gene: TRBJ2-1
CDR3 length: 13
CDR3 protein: CATEDSSYNEQFF
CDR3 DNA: TGTGCCACCGAAGACAGCTCCTACAATGAGCAGTTCTTC

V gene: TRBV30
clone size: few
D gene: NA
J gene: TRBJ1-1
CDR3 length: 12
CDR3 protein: CAWGATNTEAFF
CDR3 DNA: TGTGCCTGGGGGGCTACGAACACTGAAGCTTTCTTT

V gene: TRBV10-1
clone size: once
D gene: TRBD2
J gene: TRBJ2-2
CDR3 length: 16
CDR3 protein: CASGDSSGANTGELFF
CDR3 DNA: TGCGCCAGCGGGGATTCTAGCGGGGCTAACACCGGGGAGCTGTTTTTT

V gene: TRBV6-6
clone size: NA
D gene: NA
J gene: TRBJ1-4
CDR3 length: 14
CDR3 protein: CASSYSTAAEKLFF
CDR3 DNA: TGTGCCAGCAGTTACTCGACGGCGGCTGAAAAACTGTTTTTT

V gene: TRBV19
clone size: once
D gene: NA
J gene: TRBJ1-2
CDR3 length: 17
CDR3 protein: CASSPPQRGRQPYGYTF
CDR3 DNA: TGTGCCAGCTCCCCCCCCCAGCGGGGCAGGCAGCCCTATGGCTACACCTTC

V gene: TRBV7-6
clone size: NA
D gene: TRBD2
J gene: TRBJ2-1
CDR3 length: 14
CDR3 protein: CASSLSGKYNEQFF
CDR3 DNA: TGTGCCAGCAGCCTGAGCGGGAAATACAATGAGCAGTTCTTC

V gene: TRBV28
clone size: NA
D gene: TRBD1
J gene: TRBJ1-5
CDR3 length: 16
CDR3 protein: CASSFGTGQFNQPQHF
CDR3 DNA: TGTGCCAGCAGTTTCGGGACGGGACAGTTCAATCAGCCCCAGCATTTT

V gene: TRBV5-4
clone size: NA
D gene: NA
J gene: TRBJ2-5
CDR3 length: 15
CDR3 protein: CASSLQWAPQETQYF
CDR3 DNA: TGTGCCAGCAGCTTACAGTGGGCCCCTCAAGAGACCCAGTACTTC

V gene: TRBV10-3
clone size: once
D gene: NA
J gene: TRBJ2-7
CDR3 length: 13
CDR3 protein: CAISEGGTSWQYF
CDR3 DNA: TGTGCCATCAGTGAGGGGGGGACGTCCTGGCAGTACTTC

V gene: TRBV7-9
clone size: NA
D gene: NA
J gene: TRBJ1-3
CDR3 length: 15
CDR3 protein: CASSLQGLSGNTIYF
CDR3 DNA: TGTGCCAGCAGCTTACAGGGCCTCTCTGGAAACACCATATATTTT

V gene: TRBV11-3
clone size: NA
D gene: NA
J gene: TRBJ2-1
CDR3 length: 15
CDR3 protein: CASSPAQGSVNEQFF
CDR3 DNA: TGTGCCAGCAGCCCAGCCCAGGGTTCGGTAAATGAGCAGTTCTTC

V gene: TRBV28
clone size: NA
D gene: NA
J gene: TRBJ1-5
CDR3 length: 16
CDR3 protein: CATVSGQESSNQPQHF
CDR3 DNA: TGTGCCACCGTCTCGGGGCAGGAGAGTAGCAATCAGCCCCAGCATTTT

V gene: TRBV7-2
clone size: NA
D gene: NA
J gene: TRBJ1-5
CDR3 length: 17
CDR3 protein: CASSLVADEGYYQPQHF
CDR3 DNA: TGTGCCAGCAGCTTAGTGGCGGATGAAGGGTACTATCAGCCCCAGCATTTT

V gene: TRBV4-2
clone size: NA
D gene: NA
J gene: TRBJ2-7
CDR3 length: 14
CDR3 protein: CASSQEKGSLEQYF
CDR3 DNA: TGTGCCAGCAGCCAAGAGAAGGGTAGCTTAGAGCAGTACTTC

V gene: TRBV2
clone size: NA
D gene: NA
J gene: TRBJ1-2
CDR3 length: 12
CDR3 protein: CASSAEGYGYTF
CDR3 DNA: TGTGCCAGCAGTGCGGAGGGCTATGGCTACACCTTC

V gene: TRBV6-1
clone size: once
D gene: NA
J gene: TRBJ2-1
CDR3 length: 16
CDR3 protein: CASSEKGIYYPNEQFF
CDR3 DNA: TGTGCCAGCAGTGAAAAGGGGATCTACTACCCCAATGAGCAGTTCTTC

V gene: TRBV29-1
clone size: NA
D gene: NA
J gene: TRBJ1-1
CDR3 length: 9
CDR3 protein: CSVEDLAFF
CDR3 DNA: TGCAGCGTTGAAGATCTTGCTTTCTTT

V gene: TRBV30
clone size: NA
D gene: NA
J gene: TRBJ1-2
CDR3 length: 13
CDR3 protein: CAWSETEYYGYTF
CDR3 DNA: TGTGCCTGGAGTGAAACCGAATACTATGGCTACACCTTC

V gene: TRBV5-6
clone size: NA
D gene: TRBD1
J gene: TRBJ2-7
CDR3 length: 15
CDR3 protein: CASSLGTGVNYEQYF
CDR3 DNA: TGTGCCAGCAGCTTGGGGACAGGGGTTAACTACGAGCAGTACTTC

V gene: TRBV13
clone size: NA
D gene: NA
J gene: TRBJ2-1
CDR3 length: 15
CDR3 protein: CASSLSMGTHDEQFF
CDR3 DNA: TGTGCCAGCAGCCTCTCCATGGGAACCCACGATGAGCAGTTCTTC

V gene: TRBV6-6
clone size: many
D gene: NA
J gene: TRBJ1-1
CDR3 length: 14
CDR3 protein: CASSAPGQNTEAFF
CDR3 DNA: TGTGCCAGCAGTGCTCCGGGACAGAACACTGAAGCTTTCTTT

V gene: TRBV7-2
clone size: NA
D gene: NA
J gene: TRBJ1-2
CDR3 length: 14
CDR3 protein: CASSPAPENYGYTF
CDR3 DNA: TGTGCCAGCAGCCCAGCCCCGGAGAACTATGGCTACACCTTC